This TCR beta chain emerged from a study of T cells in localized non-small cell lung cancer. Overall study findings and caveats: Median detection of top 100 tumor clones in adjacent lung was 55 to 60 clones.

The assay was immunoSEQ multiplex PCR, and TCRdb's table has in-frame clones only and misses some. The table includes 35,000 to 50,000 clones, approximately 86% detected once. This CDR3 contains 11 residues. Trimming took off 7 bases at V and 2 bases at J, with 8 bases between the two ends. Germline V lookup: CDR1 SQVTM, CDR2 ANQGSEA. Remarks on this clone: What it recognizes is unknown.

The clonotype was recovered from a man aged 35-69 years with stage I lung adenocarcinoma. The chain has TRBV29-1 and TRBJ1-2; D may be TRBD1 (6 bases). The sequences come from peripheral blood, collected before any cancer treatment. The CDR3 reads CSAGENYGYTF. The DNA of the CDR3 is TGCAGCGCAGGGGAGAACTATGGCTACACCTTC. The full variable domain, in which reference TRBV29-1 and TRBJ1-2 provide the parts outside the CDR3, is SAVISQKPSRDICQRGTSLTIQCQVDSQVTMMFWYRQQPGQSLTLIATANQGSEATYESGFVIDKFPISRPNLTFSTLTVSNMSPEDSSIYLCSAGENYGYTFGSGTRLTVV.